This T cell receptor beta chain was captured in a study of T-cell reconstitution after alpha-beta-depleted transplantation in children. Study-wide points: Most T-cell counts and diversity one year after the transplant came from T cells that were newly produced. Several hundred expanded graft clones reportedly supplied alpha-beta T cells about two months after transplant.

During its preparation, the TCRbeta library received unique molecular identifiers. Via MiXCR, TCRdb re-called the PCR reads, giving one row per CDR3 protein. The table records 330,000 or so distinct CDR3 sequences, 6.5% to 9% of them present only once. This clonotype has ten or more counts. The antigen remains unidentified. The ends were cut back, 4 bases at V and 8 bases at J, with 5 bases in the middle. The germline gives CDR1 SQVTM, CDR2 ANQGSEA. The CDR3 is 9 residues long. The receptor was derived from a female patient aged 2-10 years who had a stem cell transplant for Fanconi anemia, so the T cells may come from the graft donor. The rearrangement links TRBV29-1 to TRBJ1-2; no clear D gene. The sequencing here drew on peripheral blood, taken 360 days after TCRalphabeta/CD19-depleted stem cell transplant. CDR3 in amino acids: CSVAPGYTF. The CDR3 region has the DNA TGCAGCGTTGCCCCGGGCTACACCTTC. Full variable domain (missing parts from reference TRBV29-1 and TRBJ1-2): SAVISQKPSRDICQRGTSLTIQCQVDSQVTMMFWYRQQPGQSLTLIATANQGSEATYESGFVIDKFPISRPNLTFSTLTVSNMSPEDSSIYLCSVAPGYTFGSGTRLTVV.